Below, 14 T cell receptor beta chains from the same sample are listed, as sequenced in a study of blood T cell repertoires in COVID-19 (dated by TCRdb to the early 2020s). The library was made by the immunoSEQ multiplex PCR assay. Drawn from immuneACCESS, this table holds only the in-frame rearrangements with V and J called that TCRdb kept. Clones are partly lost; checked studies trace under half to an unresolved V gene and leave the rest unexplained. The sample table records roughly 100,000 clones; 75% to 90% of these occur just once. The ten top clones hold about 17% of the sample. Sequenced material: peripheral blood. These receptors all stem from an elderly woman with acute or convalescent COVID-19.

The V call is TRBV7-6, the J call TRBJ1-4, with 9 nucleotides matching TRBD1. Germline V gives CDR1 SGHVS, CDR2 FNYEAQ. CDR3 length: 15 amino acids. Trimming cost V 3 bases and J 4 bases; bases outside gene matches: 3. The CDR3 sequence: CASSFGTGYNEKLFF. Here the CDR3 DNA reads TGTGCCAGCAGCTTCGGGACAGGGTATAATGAAAAACTGTTTTTT.

The chain uses TRBV9 and TRBJ2-1, with 7 bases matching TRBD1. This CDR3 spans 13 amino acids. Germline CDR1 and CDR2: SGDLS and YYNGEE. J lost 8 bases, V lost 0 bases, and 2 bases had no gene match. CDR3 loop: CASSVGTGYEQFF. The CDR3 DNA follows: TGTGCCAGCAGCGTAGGGACAGGCTATGAGCAGTTCTTC.

Of note for this clone: An end of the junction differs from the germline gene, which may be a read error. The chain couples TRBV7-9 to TRBJ2-4; a possible D gene is TRBD1 (7 bases). The CDR3 length is 17 residues. Per germline, CDR1 SEHNR and CDR2 FQNEAQ (reference sequence). CDR3 protein: CASSLATRGGGGNIQYF. The CDR3 DNA sequence: TGTGCCAGCAGCTTAGCGACAAGAGGAGGGGGCGGGAACATTCAGTACTTT.

This clone was seen only a few times. V and J are TRBV6-5 and TRBJ2-7; a possible D gene is TRBD2 (5 bases). Deletions cut 0 bases from V and 2 bases from J, with 8 bases between. This CDR3 contains 14 residues. Per the germline V gene, CDR1 is MNHEY and CDR2 is SVGAGI. CDR3 protein: CASSYSGETYEQYF. CDR3 nucleotides: TGTGCCAGCAGTTACTCCGGGGAAACCTACGAGCAGTACTTC.

The count of this clone is one. The chain carries TRBV3-1 (or the pseudogene TRBV3-2) and TRBJ2-3, with 11 bases matching TRBD2. The length of the CDR3 is 17 residues. Germline V lookup: CDR1 LGHDT, CDR2 YNNKEL (reference sequence). The trim removed 1 base at V and 0 bases at J, leaving 3 bases unmatched. The CDR3 DNA reads as TGTGCCAGCAGCCAAGGACTAGCGGGGTTAAGCACAGATACGCAGTATTTT. It specifies CASSQGLAGLSTDTQYF.

The V and J genes are TRBV7-6 and TRBJ2-7, with 7 bases fitting TRBD1. The ends lost 0 bases at V and 5 bases at J; junction bases unmatched: 10. The CDR3 contains 16 residues. The germline gives CDR1 SGHVS, CDR2 FNYEAQ. CDR3: CASSLAVGQRFDEQYF. The CDR3 coding sequence is TGTGCCAGCAGCTTAGCGGTGGGACAGAGGTTCGACGAGCAGTACTTC. Based on the CDR3 plus reference TRBV7-6 and TRBJ2-7, the full variable domain is GAGVSQSPRYKVTKRGQDVALRCDPISGHVSLYWYRQALGQGPEFLTYFNYEAQQDKSGLPNDRFSAERPEGSISTLTIQRTEQRDSAMYRCASSLAVGQRFDEQYFGPGTRLTVT.

V is TRBV5-4 and J is TRBJ2-1, with TRBD2 matching 10 bases. Trimming removed 4 bases from V and 10 bases from J; junction bases left unmatched: 11. CDR3 length equals 15 residues. Germline V CDR1 and CDR2: SGHNT, YYREEE (reference sequence). The CDR3 here is CASSLSGGTPMEQFF. CDR3 DNA: TGTGCCAGCAGCCTTAGCGGGGGGACCCCTATGGAGCAGTTCTTC.

This clone was seen a few times. This chain uses TRBV5-1 with TRBJ2-1, with 13 bases identical to TRBD2. Germline V CDR1 and CDR2: SGHRS, YFSETQ. CDR3 size: 17 residues. V lost 2 bases to trimming and J lost 4 bases; unmatched junction nucleotides: 6. This CDR3 is CASSFGLAGVGYNEQFF. In DNA, the CDR3 is TGCGCCAGCAGCTTTGGACTAGCGGGGGTTGGGTACAATGAGCAGTTCTTC.

The chain uses TRBV6-2 or TRBV6-3 and TRBJ2-7; 7 nucleotides line up with TRBD2. Trimming took 6 bases from V and 3 from J; bases not matched to a gene: 8. CDR3 length: 14 amino acids. Per the germline V gene, CDR1 is MNHEY and CDR2 is SVGEGT. The CDR3, as DNA: TGTGCCAGCAGCCTACGGGGGGACCTCTACGAGCAGTACTTC. Translation: CASSLRGDLYEQYF.

The chain uses TRBV7-9 and TRBJ2-1; D remains ambiguous. The CDR3 is 12 amino acids. Trimming removed 7 bases at V and 5 bases at J, with 9 bases between. The V gene's germline CDR1 is SEHNR and CDR2 FQNEAQ (reference sequence). This CDR3 reads CASNRVDNEQFF. The CDR3 bases are TGTGCCAGCAACCGAGTAGACAATGAGCAGTTCTTC.

This clone was picked up a small number of times. The chain combines TRBV11-2 with TRBJ1-3; D remains ambiguous. CDR1 and CDR2 (germline): SGHAT, FQNNGV. V dropped 5 bases and J dropped 1 base, with 12 bases sitting between them. This CDR3 comprises 15 residues. The CDR3: CASSRRPESGNTIYF. In DNA form, the CDR3 reads TGTGCCAGCAGCCGCCGTCCCGAGTCTGGAAACACCATATATTTT.

V is TRBV6-5 and J is TRBJ2-7, with 12 nucleotides matching TRBD1. CDR1 and CDR2 from the germline V gene are MNHEY and SVGAGI. Trimming at V came to 2 bases and at J to 7 bases, leaving 6 bases not matched to a gene. This CDR3 contains 15 residues. In DNA form, the CDR3 reads TGTGCCAGCAGTTACAGGGGACAGGGGGCGAAAGAGCAGTACTTC. Its protein is CASSYRGQGAKEQYF.

This sequence joins TRBV4-2 and TRBJ1-5, with 7 bases identical to TRBD1. The CDR3 totals 17 residues. The V segment lost 0 bases and the J segment 2 bases; nucleotides outside the gene matches: 7. Germline V lookup: CDR1 LGHNA, CDR2 YNFKEQ. The CDR3 protein is CASSQDEGAPGNQPQHF. CDR3 DNA sequence: TGTGCCAGCAGCCAAGACGAGGGGGCGCCGGGCAATCAGCCCCAGCATTTT.

V usage is TRBV7-9 and J usage is TRBJ1-2; D ambiguous. Germline CDR1 SEHNR, CDR2 FQNEAQ (reference sequence). The V end lost 1 base, the J end lost 8 bases, and 8 bases lay between the germline ends. This CDR3 has 12 residues. This CDR3 is CASSLDSRGYTF. The DNA of the CDR3 is TGTGCCAGCAGCTTAGACAGTAGGGGCTACACCTTC.